This TCR beta chain was identified during a study of blood T cells in healthy people across ages (dated by TCRdb to the mid-2010s). The study in broad terms: In model experiments, template switching captured roughly one uniquely barcoded TCR beta cDNA molecule for every two T cells. To track age-related changes in TCR beta repertoire diversity, the study relied on deep sequencing normalized with unique cDNA molecular identifiers. Donors were grouped into four age groups: young (average 16 years), middle-aged (39), aged (roughly 62) and long-lived (over 80). To avoid experimental bias, donors of different ages were distributed randomly across sequencing lanes. The study analyzed two additional independent replicas of 1 million unique cDNA reads from the same blood draw for two donors, one aged 18 to 29 and one aged 80 or older. Broad study findings and their caveats: Observed TCR beta diversity per million T cells fell roughly linearly with age, and a significant reduction was already apparent by age about 38. Bulk unsorted PBMC profiling prevented conclusive comparison of naive and antigen-experienced compartments. Compared with the aged group, the long-lived group had more naive CD4+ T cells, fewer expanded clones and increased TCR diversity, a pattern suggesting age selection. The CMV infection status of donors was not known, potentially confounding age-related changes in expanded clonotypes. Estimates of total diversity from one million sequenced T cells were regarded as lower bounds and underestimates. The percentage of naive T cells measured by flow cytometry correlated strongly with observed TCR beta diversity.

Preparation of the library involved 5' RACE. The instrument was an Illumina HiSeq 2500. A second PCR of about 6 to 12 cycles was performed with a sample-barcoded 5' primer and a J-beta primer mix. Each TCR beta cDNA molecule received a unique molecular identifier from a template-switch 5' adaptor carrying 12 random nucleotides. Each sample yielded at least 3 million CDR3-containing paired-end reads. All of the RNA was converted into first-strand cDNA using the Mint cDNA synthesis kit, with a TRBC-specific oligonucleotide serving as the primer. After uracil-DNA glycosylase treatment, a first 18-cycle PCR used universal primers M1SS and BC2_uni_R on all cDNA. On the study's bioinformatics: Normalization of each sample was performed by random selection of 1 million high-quality reads, each carrying a distinct molecular identifier. Instead of being binned into consensus sequences, reads that shared molecular identifiers were thrown out. MiTCR, set to a Q25 quality threshold and the strictest error-elimination algorithm, was used for CDR3 identification, clonotype clustering and error correction. A nonparametric unseen species model with Euler transformation was used to estimate lower-bound total TCR beta diversity. Through fastp at Q25 and MiXCR, TCRdb rebuilt clones from the public reads, retaining in-frame beta chains. Entries are consolidated by CDR3 protein sequence, retaining the most common genes and DNA. The V and J calls were determined by TCRdb, not by the authors. For this sample the table gives about 570,000 distinct CDR3 sequences, of which approximately 25% were detected only once. Under 20% of the sample rests with the top ten.

About this clonotype: Its antigen is unknown. It has no much larger one-base neighbor in the sample; base qualities were not kept.

Trimming at the junction amounts to 3 bases on V and 3 bases on J, and the germline ends lie 9 bases apart. From cysteine to phenylalanine, the CDR3 is 13 amino acids long. Only the CDR3 DNA stays, 39 bases, in frame from base 1. The germline V gene (reference sequence) gives CDR1 as DFQATT and CDR2 as SNEGSKA. The 39 donors, aged about 6 to 95 years, were systemically healthy Caucasian individuals from Russia. Each donor gave roughly 9.5 milliliters of peripheral blood, collected into EDTA-treated Vacutainer tubes. PBMCs were isolated by Ficoll-Paque density-gradient centrifugation, with at least 6 million obtained per sample. Trizol reagent was used to extract total RNA from PBMCs, with at least 5.5 micrograms per sample. Naive CD45RAhigh/CD27high T cell percentages were measured by flow cytometry on a PBMC aliquot from every donor.

Recombination linked TRBV20-1 to TRBJ1-5; the D segment cannot be called with confidence. The TCR sequence derives from a woman aged 70 to 79 in good health. The sample was blood. The nucleotide sequence reads as follows: TGCAGTGCTAGGGACGGTATCAATCAGCCCCAGCATTTT. It translates to CSARDGINQPQHF.